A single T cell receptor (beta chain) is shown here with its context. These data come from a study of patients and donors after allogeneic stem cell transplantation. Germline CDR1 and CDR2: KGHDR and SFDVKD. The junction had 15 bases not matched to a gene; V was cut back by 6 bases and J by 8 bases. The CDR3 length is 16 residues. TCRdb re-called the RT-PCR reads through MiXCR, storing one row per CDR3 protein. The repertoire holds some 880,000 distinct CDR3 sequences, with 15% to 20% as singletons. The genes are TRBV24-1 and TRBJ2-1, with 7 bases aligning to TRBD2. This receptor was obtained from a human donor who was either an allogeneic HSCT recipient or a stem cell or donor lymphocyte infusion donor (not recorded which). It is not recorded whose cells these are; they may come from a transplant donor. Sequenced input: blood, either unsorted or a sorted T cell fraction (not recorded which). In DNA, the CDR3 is TGTGCCACCAGTCCGGGAGGTCAAGGTATAGAGTATGAGCAGTTCTTC. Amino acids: CATSPGGQGIEYEQFF.